The 21 T cell receptor beta chains in this list originate from one sample, sequenced in a study of blood T cell repertoires in COVID-19. The table came from immunoSEQ multiplex PCR; TCRdb's copy has only in-frame clones and leaves some out. The table lists approximately 250,000 clones, 85% of them singletons. Sequenced material: peripheral blood. These receptors all come from a man between 45 and 60 years old with COVID-19, enrolled during active disease.

In its sample, this clone was seen once. The CDR3, as DNA: TGTGCCTGGGCAGGTCTAAACACTGAAGCTTTCTTT. Protein sequence: CAWAGLNTEAFF. J is TRBJ1-1 and V is TRBV30, with D unclear. V was trimmed by 5 bases and J by 2 bases, leaving 9 bases between them. The CDR3 is made up of 12 amino acids. In germline, CDR1 is GTSNPN, CDR2 SVGIG (reference sequence).

This clone was recorded once. The V and J genes are TRBV7-2 and TRBJ2-1; D possibly corresponds to TRBD2 (7 bases). Looked up from germline, CDR1 is SGHTA and CDR2 is FQGNSA. V was clipped by 5 bases and J by 9 bases, with 14 bases between them. The CDR3 has 13 amino acids. Written as DNA, the CDR3 is TGTGCCAGCAGCGTCTACAGGGAGGGTGAGCAGTTCTTC. This sequence encodes CASSVYREGEQFF.

For the CDR3, the DNA is TGTGCCAGCAGTCTTGACAGGGGGCTTTATGGCTACACCTTC. The encoded protein is CASSLDRGLYGYTF. The chain has TRBV7-9 and TRBJ1-2; TRBD1 matches 10 bases. The germline CDR1 and CDR2 sequences are SEHNR and FQNEAQ (reference sequence). V lost 6 bases, J lost 5 bases, and 6 bases stayed unmatched. CDR3 length: 14 residues.

As DNA, the CDR3 is TGTGCCACCAGCAGAGATGGAGGCAATCGTGGCTACACCTTC. Amino acids: CATSRDGGNRGYTF. V gene TRBV15 combines with J gene TRBJ1-2; D call uncertain. CDR3 length equals 14 residues. The V and J ends lost 0 bases and 7 bases respectively, with 12 bases between them. CDR1 is LNHNV and CDR2 is YYDKDF in the germline V gene (reference sequence).

The chain recombines TRBV6-4 with TRBJ1-6; 7 bases line up with TRBD1. Looked up from germline, CDR1 is MRHNA and CDR2 is SNTAGT. J gave up 2 bases and V 4 bases, and 5 bases lay outside the gene matches. The CDR3 length is 16 residues. The CDR3 is CASSGKTGAYNSPLHF. In DNA, the CDR3 is TGTGCCAGCAGTGGGAAAACAGGGGCCTATAATTCACCCCTCCACTTT.

This sequence joins TRBV28 and TRBJ2-1; D is unresolved. Per the germline V gene, CDR1 is MDHEN and CDR2 is SYDVKM. V lost 2 bases to trimming and J lost 0 bases, with 8 bases between them. This CDR3 has 15 amino acids. The DNA for the CDR3 is TGTGCCAGCAGTTTAGTACAGAGCTCCTACAATGAGCAGTTCTTC. As protein: CASSLVQSSYNEQFF.

The V and J genes are TRBV5-1 and TRBJ1-2; TRBD1 is a possible D gene (5 bases). V lost 5 bases to trimming and J lost 6 bases, with 14 bases between them. Germline V gives CDR1 SGHRS, CDR2 YFSETQ. This CDR3 has 13 amino acids. The CDR3: CASRGGVWDGYTF. The CDR3 bases are TGCGCCAGCAGGGGAGGGGTCTGGGATGGCTACACCTTC.

CDR3 residues: CATSETGGSSYNEQFF. The CDR3, as DNA: TGTGCCACCAGTGAAACAGGGGGGAGCTCCTACAATGAGCAGTTCTTC. The chain carries TRBV24-1 and TRBJ2-1, with 8 nucleotides matching TRBD1. CDR1 KGHDR and CDR2 SFDVKD come from the germline V gene. This CDR3 spans 16 amino acids. Trimming cost V 4 bases and J 0 bases; bases outside gene matches: 4.

The CDR3 bases are TGCGCCAGCAGCTTGGTTGGGGGCTCCGCCGCCCAGAGCACAGATACGCAGTATTTT. Amino acid sequence: CASSLVGGSAAQSTDTQYF. The rearrangement joins TRBV5-1 to TRBJ2-3; D may be TRBD1 (6 bases). Germline V gene lookup returns CDR1 SGHRS and CDR2 YFSETQ. Trimming took off 0 bases at V and 0 bases at J, with 20 bases between the two ends. CDR3 length: 19 residues. The complete variable domain, with remaining parts taken from reference TRBV5-1 and TRBJ2-3, reads KAGVTQTPRYLIKTRGQQVTLSCSPISGHRSVSWYQQTPGQGLQFLFEYFSETQRNKGNFPGRFSGRQFSNSRSEMNVSTLELGDSALYLCASSLVGGSAAQSTDTQYFGPGTRLTVL.

The chain carries TRBV5-1 and TRBJ2-3, with D possibly TRBD2 on 5 matching bases. CDR1 is SGHRS and CDR2 is YFSETQ in the germline V gene. The CDR3 is made up of 13 amino acids. Trimming cost V 2 bases and J 6 bases, with 10 bases left between them. The CDR3 DNA sequence: TGCGCCAGCAGCTTAGCGGAGTCGGATACGCAGTATTTT. It yields the protein CASSLAESDTQYF.

The V gene is TRBV29-1, the J gene TRBJ2-1; weak D call: TRBD2 (6 bases). Per germline, CDR1 SQVTM and CDR2 ANQGSEA. There are 14 residues in the CDR3. Trimming removed 3 bases at V and 8 bases at J, with 17 bases between. The CDR3 coding sequence is TGCAGCGTTGATCGGAGAATGGGGGGTCATGAGCAGTTCTTC. This translates into CSVDRRMGGHEQFF.

The chain links TRBV5-1 to TRBJ1-6, with D maybe TRBD1 (6 bases). CDR1 SGHRS and CDR2 YFSETQ come from the germline V gene. This CDR3 is 16 amino acids long. The germline V and J ends were trimmed by 0 bases and 8 bases, with 15 bases remaining between them. CDR3 DNA sequence: TGCGCCAGCAGCTTGGAAGTGCGGGGGGGGCATTCACCCCTCCACTTT. This encodes CASSLEVRGGHSPLHF.

As for this clone: The sample has other DNA sequences that encode this CDR3 too. This chain joins TRBV15 and TRBJ2-7, with 8 bases lining up with TRBD1. The trim removed 6 bases at V and 1 base at J, leaving 2 bases unmatched. The CDR3 is 13 residues long. Germline lookup yields CDR1 LNHNV and CDR2 YYDKDF (reference sequence). CDR3 DNA: TGTGCCACCAGTCGGGACAGGTCCTACGAGCAGTACTTC. This encodes CATSRDRSYEQYF.

CDR3 in amino acids: CASSLSQGYEAFF. In DNA, the CDR3 is TGTGCCAGCAGTTTATCTCAGGGTTATGAAGCTTTCTTT. The chain combines TRBV27 with TRBJ1-1; possibly TRBD1 for D (5 bases). The germline V gene encodes CDR1 MNHEY and CDR2 SMNVEV (reference sequence). The length of the CDR3 is 13 residues. The ends were cut back, 0 bases at V and 7 bases at J, with 9 bases in the middle.

The chain carries TRBV28 and TRBJ2-3, with D perhaps TRBD1 (5 bases). Trimming removed 5 bases from V and 4 bases from J, with 16 bases in between. CDR3 length equals 15 residues. Germline CDR1 is MDHEN and CDR2 is SYDVKM. CDR3 DNA: TGTGCCAGCAGTCCCCTTTACGTCAGGGCAGATACGCAGTATTTT. As protein: CASSPLYVRADTQYF.

The J gene is TRBJ1-6, the V gene TRBV7-9, with 7 bases fitting TRBD1. With V trimmed by 6 bases and J by 7 bases, 9 bases remained unmatched. This CDR3 has 15 residues. The germline V gene encodes CDR1 SEHNR and CDR2 FQNEAQ (reference sequence). The CDR3 sequence: CASSQDRAVNSPLHF. The DNA of the CDR3 is TGTGCCAGCAGTCAAGACAGGGCAGTCAATTCACCCCTCCACTTT.

This sequence joins TRBV6-5 and TRBJ1-1; TRBD1 is a possible D gene (5 bases). In germline, CDR1 is MNHEY, CDR2 SVGAGI. V was shortened by 6 bases and J by 11 bases, with 25 bases between the two germline ends. CDR3 length equals 15 residues. CDR3 DNA: TGTGCCAGCAGCCGTCTTGGGGGGTTGCACGGTCCGGCTTTCTTT. Translated: CASSRLGGLHGPAFF.

The chain combines TRBV18 with TRBJ1-1, with 11 bases fitting TRBD1. CDR1 and CDR2 from the germline V gene are KGHSH and LQKENI. The CDR3 length is 16 residues. V was pared by 8 bases and J by 0 bases, with 8 bases of the junction left unmatched. CDR3 sequence reads: CASTNLGQGVNTEAFF. CDR3 DNA: TGTGCCAGCACAAATCTGGGACAGGGGGTGAACACTGAAGCTTTCTTT.

The chain links TRBV11-2 to TRBJ2-7; the match to TRBD2 covers 8 bases. V gave up 2 bases and J gave up 7 bases; unmatched junction bases: 4. The CDR3 spans 13 residues. The V gene's germline CDR1 is SGHAT and CDR2 FQNNGV. The CDR3 DNA reads as TGTGCCAGCAGCTTAAAACGGGGGGGAGAGCAGTACTTC. Its protein product is CASSLKRGGEQYF.

The chain employs TRBV12-3 or TRBV12-4 and TRBJ1-4; possible D gene TRBD1, 5 bases. CDR3 length: 13 amino acids. Trimming removed 4 bases at V and 8 bases at J, with 11 bases between. In DNA form, the CDR3 reads TGTGCCAGCAGTTGGGCAGGGCGGGAAAAACTGTTTTTT. Translated: CASSWAGREKLFF.

As to this clone: Other DNA sequences in the same sample also yield this CDR3. The rearrangement links TRBV9 to TRBJ1-1; maybe TRBD1 (6 bases). This CDR3 region has 15 residues. Trimming removed 4 bases from V and 0 bases from J, with 13 bases in between. The germline V gene encodes CDR1 SGDLS and CDR2 YYNGEE. The DNA for the CDR3 is TGTGCCAGCAGCCCCAGCGGACAGCTGAACACTGAAGCTTTCTTT. Amino acids: CASSPSGQLNTEAFF.